The 17 T cell receptor beta chains presented below share a single source sample, sequenced in a study of beta chain features in type 1 diabetes. The investigators reverse transcribed all of the isolated RNA, so they sequenced expressed TCRB transcripts. Sequencing used immunoSEQ multiplex PCR; TCRdb keeps in-frame clones, though not all of them. The table records about 260,000 clones, roughly two thirds of them present only once. Sequenced input: naive CD4+ T cells from blood. The receptors derive from a man between 25 and 39 years old in good health.

This clone was found a few times. The chain has TRBV30 and TRBJ1-1, with TRBD1 as a possible D gene (5 bases). Germline V CDR1 and CDR2: GTSNPN, SVGIG (reference sequence). With 5 bases removed from V and 5 bases from J, the gap between germline ends came to 12 bases. This CDR3 has 12 residues. The CDR3 DNA reads TGTGCCTGGGCTTCCGGGGGGACTGAAGCTTTCTTT. Translated, it gives CAWASGGTEAFF.

This clone was counted only a few times. V gene TRBV7-2 combines with J gene TRBJ2-5, with 7 nucleotides matching TRBD2. V shed 1 base and J 4 bases; nucleotides not matched to a gene: 6. CDR3 length equals 15 residues. CDR1 and CDR2 (germline): SGHTA, FQGNSA. The CDR3 sequence: CASSLVGGVGETQYF. CDR3 DNA sequence: TGTGCCAGCAGCTTAGTTGGGGGGGTCGGAGAGACCCAGTACTTC.

This clone has a handful of counts. This sequence joins TRBV9 and TRBJ2-1, with 8 bases lining up with TRBD1. Germline V gene sequence: CDR1 SGDLS, CDR2 YYNGEE. V dropped 2 bases and J dropped 1; count of bases not matched to a gene: 2. This CDR3 contains 15 residues. This CDR3 is CASSVDRGSYNEQFF. Written as DNA, the CDR3 is TGTGCCAGCAGCGTCGACAGGGGTTCCTACAATGAGCAGTTCTTC. The variable domain in full, completed from reference TRBV9 and TRBJ2-1, reads DSGVTQTPKHLITATGQRVTLRCSPRSGDLSVYWYQQSLDQGLQFLIQYYNGEERAKGNILERFSAQQFPDLHSELNLSSLELGDSALYFCASSVDRGSYNEQFFGPGTRLTVL.

There are a few counts of this clone. The rearrangement joins TRBV30 to TRBJ2-4, with TRBD2 matching 7 bases. V shed 0 bases, J shed 0 bases, and the junction held 11 bases outside the gene matches. Germline V CDR1 and CDR2: GTSNPN, SVGIG (reference sequence). The CDR3 runs to 18 residues. The CDR3 DNA follows: TGTGCCTGGAGTGTAATGTTAGGGAGGGGCTCAGCCAAAAACATTCAGTACTTC. Amino acid sequence: CAWSVMLGRGSAKNIQYF.

V and J are TRBV30 and TRBJ2-3; D remains ambiguous. V was cut by 4 bases and J by 0 bases, with 11 bases left in between. This CDR3 is built from 14 residues. The germline CDR1 and CDR2 sequences are GTSNPN and SVGIG (reference sequence). CDR3 sequence (DNA): TGTGCCTGGAAGCCGACCGCTAGCACAGATACGCAGTATTTT. Its protein product is CAWKPTASTDTQYF.

CDR3 in amino acids: CASTWAYEQYF. The CDR3 bases are TGTGCCAGCACCTGGGCCTACGAGCAGTACTTC. V gene TRBV28 combines with J gene TRBJ2-7; the D is unclear. V was cut by 7 bases and J by 2 bases, with 6 bases left in between. This CDR3 region has 11 residues. Germline CDR1 MDHEN, CDR2 SYDVKM.

This chain joins TRBV4-2 and TRBJ1-1; D is unresolved. V gave up 4 bases and J gave up 6 bases, with 15 bases separating them. From germline, CDR1 is LGHNA and CDR2 YNFKEQ. This CDR3 spans 14 amino acids. The CDR3 sequence: CASSPLISNSEAFF. The CDR3 coding sequence is TGTGCCAGCAGCCCACTAATTTCAAACTCTGAAGCTTTCTTT.

Concerning this clone itself: This sample also contains other DNA sequences that code for the same CDR3. The J gene is TRBJ2-7, the V gene TRBV11-2, with D hard to call. CDR1 is SGHAT, CDR2 FQNNGV, per germline. V lost 5 bases and J 4 bases, leaving 6 bases between the germline ends. The CDR3 length is 11 residues. CDR3 coding DNA: TGTGCCAGCAGCCCCAGTTACGAGCAGTACTTC. This encodes CASSPSYEQYF.

This sequence joins TRBV29-1 and TRBJ2-1; tentative D call: TRBD2 (6 bases). Germline V CDR1 and CDR2: SQVTM, ANQGSEA. This CDR3 spans 15 amino acids. V was shortened by 6 bases and J by 0 bases, with 15 bases between the two germline ends. The CDR3 here is CSVGNGGFSYNEQFF. DNA for the CDR3: TGCAGCGTCGGAAACGGGGGATTCTCCTACAATGAGCAGTTCTTC.

The CDR3 loop reads CSATGLSYGYTF. The CDR3 coding sequence is TGCAGTGCTACAGGGTTAAGCTATGGCTACACCTTC. The V gene is TRBV29-1, the J gene TRBJ1-2; maybe TRBD1 (6 bases). Germline assignment: CDR1 SQVTM and CDR2 ANQGSEA. The CDR3 has 12 residues.

In its sample, this clone was seen a few times. The V call is TRBV4-3, the J call TRBJ2-1; 9 nucleotides match TRBD2. Germline V CDR1 and CDR2: LGHNA, YSLEER. Losses at the gene ends were 2 bases for V and 4 bases for J; bases not matched to a gene: 3. The CDR3 has 15 amino acids. The CDR3 sequence is CASSQPSGAYNEQFF. In DNA, the CDR3 is TGCGCCAGCAGCCAACCTAGCGGGGCTTACAATGAGCAGTTCTTC.

This chain joins TRBV30 and TRBJ1-3; D gene uncertain. This CDR3 contains 13 residues. Germline V gene data show CDR1 as GTSNPN and CDR2 as SVGIG (reference sequence). The V and J ends lost 0 bases and 0 bases respectively, with 3 bases between them. The CDR3 sequence is CAWSVLSGNTIYF. The CDR3 DNA reads as TGTGCCTGGAGTGTCCTCTCTGGAAACACCATATATTTT.

This chain joins TRBV29-1 and TRBJ2-3, with D uncertain. This CDR3 spans 13 amino acids. V lost 4 bases to trimming and J lost 3 bases, with 11 bases between them. The germline gives CDR1 SQVTM, CDR2 ANQGSEA. The CDR3 nucleotides read TGCAGCGTTGCCCAGGACCCGACAGATACGCAGTATTTT. Translation gives CSVAQDPTDTQYF.

Concerning this clone: Other nucleotide sequences in the sample specify the same CDR3. This chain uses TRBV29-1 with TRBJ1-1; no clear D. Trimming took 6 bases from V and 1 from J, leaving 3 bases between them. This CDR3 contains 10 residues. Germline V lookup: CDR1 SQVTM, CDR2 ANQGSEA. The CDR3 DNA follows: TGCAGCGTCCGGAACACTGAAGCTTTCTTT. Translation: CSVRNTEAFF. Looking up the rest from reference TRBV29-1 and TRBJ1-1 gives the full variable domain: SAVISQKPSRDICQRGTSLTIQCQVDSQVTMMFWYRQQPGQSLTLIATANQGSEATYESGFVIDKFPISRPNLTFSTLTVSNMSPEDSSIYLCSVRNTEAFFGQGTRLTVV.

The table lists this clone with a few counts. CDR3 in DNA: TGTGCCTGGAGTCCCGGGGAGCTCGTAGCTTTCTTT. Amino acids: CAWSPGELVAFF. This sequence joins TRBV30 and TRBJ1-1; D ambiguous. This CDR3 spans 12 amino acids. Trimming removed 2 bases at V and 10 bases at J, with 14 bases between. In germline, CDR1 is GTSNPN, CDR2 SVGIG (reference sequence).

The J gene is TRBJ2-7, the V gene TRBV25-1; D is undetermined. Trimming removed 7 bases at V and 3 bases at J, with 16 bases between. CDR3 length: 14 residues. The germline V gene encodes CDR1 MGHDK and CDR2 SYGVNS. The CDR3 reads CASTPKNSFYEQYF. The DNA for the CDR3 is TGTGCCAGCACCCCGAAGAACAGCTTCTACGAGCAGTACTTC.

The V and J genes are TRBV29-1 and TRBJ2-7, with 9 bases aligning to TRBD1. This CDR3 comprises 12 residues. Per the germline V gene, CDR1 is SQVTM and CDR2 is ANQGSEA. Here the CDR3 reads CSASGQGHEQYF. DNA for the CDR3: TGCAGTGCCTCGGGACAGGGTCACGAGCAGTACTTC.